This T cell receptor beta chain emerged from a study of cytomegalovirus exposure and HLA in healthy donors. The V and J ends lost 3 bases and 2 bases, in that order; junction bases with no gene match: 7. The V gene's germline CDR1 is SEHNR and CDR2 FQNEAQ (reference sequence). CDR3 size: 17 residues. PCR employed 60 Vbeta and 13 Jbeta primers. Method: immunoSEQ multiplex PCR; TCRdb's copy keeps in-frame clones and lacks some. Here the sample spans 95,000 to 150,000 clones, over 60% being singletons. This rearrangement joins TRBV7-9 to TRBJ1-5, with 10 bases matching TRBD1. The source material was PBMCs. The sequence was collected from a woman between 40 and 55 years old in good health and CMV-seropositive. This CDR3 reads CASSFATGTGGNQPQHF. CDR3 DNA sequence: TGTGCCAGCAGCTTTGCTACCGGGACAGGGGGCAATCAGCCCCAGCATTTT.